This is a list of T cell receptor beta chains from one sample in a study of blood T cell repertoires in COVID-19. Measured with immunoSEQ multiplex PCR; TCRdb has only the in-frame clones, and not every one. This sample yields approximately 270,000 clones, of which more than 85% are seen a single time; 0.7% to 0.9% belongs to the top ten. The sequencing sample was made of peripheral blood. All receptors derive from a man younger than 40 with acute or convalescent COVID-19. CDR3s include the opening cysteine and the closing phenylalanine or tryptophan. The order of the fields is clone size, D gene, V gene, J gene, CDR3 DNA, CDR3 protein. A D gene is named only where the DNA matches it firmly. The size field is filled for only some rows; it gives once, few, many or a size class.

once,NA,TRBV7-2,TRBJ2-1,TGTGCCAGCAGCTTCAAGGGAGGGGGCTCCTACAATGAGCAGTTCTTC,CASSFKGGGSYNEQFF
NA,NA,TRBV18,TRBJ1-2,TGTGCCAGCTCACCACTGGGCTGGGATGGCTACACCTTC,CASSPLGWDGYTF
NA,TRBD1,TRBV5-4,TRBJ1-1,TGTGCCAGCAGCTTTAGAGGGGGCGTCGGAACAGCTTTCTTT,CASSFRGGVGTAFF
NA,TRBD2,TRBV6-5,TRBJ2-2,TGTGCCACCGAGCGGGGGCCTGGTTCCGGGGAGCTGTTTTTT,CATERGPGSGELFF
NA,TRBD2,TRBV5-4,TRBJ2-1,TGTGCCAGCAGCTTGGCAAGCGGGAGGAATTACAATGAGCAGTTCTTC,CASSLASGRNYNEQFF
NA,NA,TRBV30,TRBJ1-5,TGTGCCTGGAGCAGGTGGCAGAACAATCAGCCCCAGCATTTT,CAWSRWQNNQPQHF
NA,NA,TRBV7-9,TRBJ1-5,TGTGCCAGCAGCTTACAGGGAGGTCAGCCCCAGCATTTT,CASSLQGGQPQHF
NA,NA,TRBV29-1,TRBJ2-1,TGCAGCGTTGGACAGACCTCCAATGAGCAGTTCTTC,CSVGQTSNEQFF
NA,NA,TRBV11-3,TRBJ2-3,TGTGCCAGCAGCTTGGTGGGAGGAGGAGATACGCAGTATTTT,CASSLVGGGDTQYF
NA,NA,TRBV9,TRBJ1-5,TGTGCCAGCAGCGTAGAGGCGGGAAATCAGCCCCAGCATTTT,CASSVEAGNQPQHF
NA,NA,TRBV10-1,TRBJ1-3,TGCGCCAGCAGCCCTAGGACAGCTGGAAACACCATATATTTT,CASSPRTAGNTIYF
NA,NA,TRBV10-2,TRBJ1-2,TGCGCCAGCAGTGAAGCTGTTAACTATGGCTACACCTTC,CASSEAVNYGYTF
few,NA,TRBV5-3,TRBJ1-4,TGTGCCAGAAGCGGCGGAGAAAAACTGTTTTTT,CARSGGEKLFF
once,NA,TRBV6-1,TRBJ1-2,TGTGCCAGCAGTGAACTGCTGACAGCTGGCTACACCTTC,CASSELLTAGYTF
NA,NA,TRBV3-1/TRBV3-2,TRBJ2-2,TGTGCCAGCAGCCACTCCTCGGGGACCGGGGAGCTGTTTTTT,CASSHSSGTGELFF
NA,TRBD2,TRBV28,TRBJ2-7,TGTGCCAGCAGTCCCCGGGGGGGTAGCGGAGTTTTCTACGAGCAGTACTTC,CASSPRGGSGVFYEQYF
NA,NA,TRBV27,TRBJ2-7,TGTGCCAGCAGTCTCACCCGACAGGTCTACGAGCAGTACTTC,CASSLTRQVYEQYF
NA,NA,TRBV10-1,TRBJ2-7,TGCGCCAGCAGCCGGACTCGACCCTACGAGCAGTACTTC,CASSRTRPYEQYF
once,NA,TRBV14,TRBJ2-6,TGTGCCAGCAGCCAAATGTGGTCCGGTGGGGCCAACGTCCTGACTTTC,CASSQMWSGGANVLTF
NA,NA,TRBV5-1,TRBJ2-3,TGCGCCAGCAGCTTCTCGGTTCCCCCCGATACGCAGTATTTT,CASSFSVPPDTQYF
NA,NA,TRBV2,TRBJ1-1,TGTGCCAGCAATGTCGGCAGGGGGAACACTGAAGCTTTCTTT,CASNVGRGNTEAFF
NA,NA,TRBV3-1/TRBV3-2,TRBJ2-1,TGTGCCAGCAGCCAATCCCTCGGAGCGTTGCGTAATGAGCAGTTCTTC,CASSQSLGALRNEQFF
NA,TRBD1,TRBV9,TRBJ1-1,TGTGCCAGCAGCCTGACGACAGGGGGCGGTTCGGAAGCTTTCTTT,CASSLTTGGGSEAFF
NA,TRBD2,TRBV10-3,TRBJ2-3,TGTGCCATCAGTGAGTCGACTAGCAGGGTGCGTCTAGATACGCAGTATTTT,CAISESTSRVRLDTQYF
NA,TRBD1,TRBV5-1,TRBJ1-5,TGCGCCAGCAGCTTGGGGACAGGGAATAGCAATCAGCCCCAGCATTTT,CASSLGTGNSNQPQHF
NA,TRBD1,TRBV5-6,TRBJ2-7,TGTGCCAGCAGCCTAACGGGACAGGGACTCGAGCAGTACTTC,CASSLTGQGLEQYF
NA,NA,TRBV19,TRBJ1-6,TGTGCCAGTAGCTCTCAACAATTTTATCGGTCAGGCACCCTCCACTTT,CASSSQQFYRSGTLHF
once,NA,TRBV2,TRBJ1-2,TGTGCCAGCAGTTCAGAAATCTATGGCTACACCTTC,CASSSEIYGYTF
NA,TRBD1,TRBV18,TRBJ1-1,TGTGCCAGCTCACCAACAACCAGGGGGTCCCGGAGCACTGAAGCTTTCTTT,CASSPTTRGSRSTEAFF
NA,NA,TRBV28,TRBJ2-1,TGTGCCAGCAGTCCCCAGGGGTACAATGAGCAGTTCTTC,CASSPQGYNEQFF
NA,TRBD2,TRBV29-1,TRBJ2-1,TGCAGCGTTGAAGACACTAGCGTTGATGAGCAGTTCTTC,CSVEDTSVDEQFF
NA,NA,TRBV2,TRBJ1-5,TGTGCCAGCCAAGTTGGGGGAGGTCAGCCCCAGCATTTT,CASQVGGGQPQHF
NA,NA,TRBV7-2,TRBJ1-1,TGTGCCAGCAGTTATGCCAGGGGGAACACTGAAGCTTTCTTT,CASSYARGNTEAFF
NA,NA,TRBV7-6,TRBJ2-3,TGTGCCAGCACCCCGGTCGCTCGGAGGAGCACAGATACGCAGTATTTT,CASTPVARRSTDTQYF
NA,NA,TRBV10-2,TRBJ1-4,TGCGCCACCCGCTGGACTGACAATGAAAAACTGTTTTTT,CATRWTDNEKLFF
NA,TRBD1,TRBV5-1,TRBJ2-7,TGCGCCAGCAGCGATGACAGGGGGCTCTACGAGCAGTACTTC,CASSDDRGLYEQYF
NA,NA,TRBV27,TRBJ1-1,TGTGCCAGCAGTTTTCTTCGGGAGACTGAAGCTTTCTTT,CASSFLRETEAFF
NA,TRBD1,TRBV29-1,TRBJ2-3,TGCAGCCTCGGGACAGGGTCGATTGATACGCAGTATTTT,CSLGTGSIDTQYF
NA,NA,TRBV30,TRBJ1-6,TGTGCCTGGAGTGTTGGGCCGCCGCGGGGGAGTTCACCCCTCCACTTT,CAWSVGPPRGSSPLHF
once,TRBD1,TRBV7-2,TRBJ1-5,TGTGCCAGCAGCAAACAGGGGGCTGGAAAATATCAGCCCCAGCATTTT,CASSKQGAGKYQPQHF
few,TRBD2,TRBV5-1,TRBJ2-2,TGCGCCAGCAGCCTTAGCGGGACCAACACCGGGGAGCTGTTTTTT,CASSLSGTNTGELFF
NA,TRBD1,TRBV10-2,TRBJ1-2,TGCGCCAGCGCCGAGGGACAGTCCCTCTATGGCTACACCTTC,CASAEGQSLYGYTF
NA,TRBD1,TRBV2,TRBJ2-5,TGTGCCAGCAGTGAGACAGGGGTTATCGGGGAGACCCAGTACTTC,CASSETGVIGETQYF
NA,NA,TRBV7-9,TRBJ2-2,TGTGCCAGCAGCAACCTTGGGGCAAACACCGGGGAGCTGTTTTTT,CASSNLGANTGELFF